A single sample gave rise to the 18 T cell receptor beta chains below, sequenced in a study of T cells after yellow fever vaccination. TCRdb recomputed calls from the 5' RACE reads with MiXCR, one row per CDR3 protein. The sample has roughly 500,000 distinct CDR3 sequences, 15% to 20% seen once. The sequencing here drew on PBMCs, taken 15 days after the yellow fever booster vaccination. These receptor sequences come from a man aged 30 to 39 who received the YFV17D yellow fever vaccine.

A few counts support this clonotype. V is TRBV15 and J is TRBJ2-7, with 8 bases lining up with TRBD2. The germline gives CDR1 LNHNV, CDR2 YYDKDF (reference sequence). The CDR3 extends over 16 amino acids. With 0 bases clipped from V and 1 base from J, the junction kept 5 bases outside the gene matches. This CDR3 reads CATSRDLTSGSYEQYF. The CDR3 DNA sequence: TGTGCCACCAGCAGAGATCTAACTAGCGGTTCCTACGAGCAGTACTTC. Combining the CDR3 with reference TRBV15 and TRBJ2-7 gives the whole variable domain DAMVIQNPRYQVTQFGKPVTLSCSQTLNHNVMYWYQQKSSQAPKLLFHYYDKDFNNEADTPDNFQSRRPNTSFCFLDIRSPGLGDTAMYLCATSRDLTSGSYEQYFGPGTRLTVT.

This clonotype was seen more than once but under ten times. V usage is TRBV28 and J usage is TRBJ1-5; D unclear. The CDR3 loop spans 10 amino acids. V dropped 7 bases and J dropped 9 bases, with 7 bases sitting between them. Germline CDR1 is MDHEN and CDR2 is SYDVKM. The CDR3 loop is CASNLLPQHF. The CDR3 nucleotides are TGTGCCAGCAACTTACTGCCCCAGCATTTT.

V is TRBV24-1 and J is TRBJ2-4; D perhaps matches TRBD1 (5 bases). From germline, CDR1 is KGHDR and CDR2 SFDVKD. V lost 3 bases and J lost 0, with 11 bases in between. The CDR3 runs 16 residues. The CDR3 bases are TGTGCCACCAGTGATCCCCGACAGCTAGCCAAAAACATTCAGTACTTC. As protein: CATSDPRQLAKNIQYF.

This clonotype was counted at least ten times. This CDR3 is CASRSIYGYTF. CDR3 coding DNA: TGTGCCAGCAGGTCTATCTATGGCTACACCTTC. The rearrangement links TRBV12-3 or TRBV12-4 to TRBJ1-2; D is uncertain. The CDR3 runs 11 residues. V was clipped by 6 bases and J by 4 bases, with 6 bases between them.

V usage is TRBV20-1 and J usage is TRBJ2-6; 9 nucleotides agree with TRBD1. The CDR3 has 16 residues. Germline V gene data show CDR1 as DFQATT and CDR2 as SNEGSKA (reference sequence). The CDR3 region is CRNTGQGRTGANVLTF. The CDR3 nucleotides are TGCAGGAATACGGGACAGGGACGGACTGGGGCCAACGTCCTGACTTTC.

The chain uses TRBV7-9 and TRBJ2-2; 9 bases line up with TRBD2. The CDR3 contains 17 residues. Germline V gene data show CDR1 as SEHNR and CDR2 as FQNEAQ (reference sequence). The trim removed 1 base at V and 1 base at J, leaving 4 bases unmatched. The CDR3 region has the DNA TGTGCCAGCAGCTTAGGTCCTAGCGGGGAGAACACCGGGGAGCTGTTTTTT. Residues: CASSLGPSGENTGELFF.

The chain carries TRBV7-2 and TRBJ2-3; weak D call: TRBD2 (6 bases). The germline V and J ends were trimmed by 7 bases and 3 bases, with 23 bases remaining between them. There are 17 residues in the CDR3. CDR1 and CDR2 from the germline V gene are SGHTA and FQGNSA. The CDR3 here is CASTYPARDSITDTQYF. CDR3 nucleotide sequence: TGTGCCAGCACCTACCCCGCCAGGGACTCAATTACAGATACGCAGTATTTT.

This clonotype came up a few times. This chain connects TRBV12-3 or TRBV12-4 to TRBJ2-4; no firm D call. The CDR3 length is 13 residues. Trimming pared 7 bases from V and 0 bases from J, leaving 7 bases between. As DNA, the CDR3 is TGTGCCAGCACCGACTTAGCCAAAAACATTCAGTACTTC. Protein: CASTDLAKNIQYF.

This clonotype was picked up a small number of times. This sequence joins TRBV11-3 and TRBJ2-5, with D possibly being TRBD1 (6 bases). The CDR3 contains 15 residues. Germline loops: CDR1 SGHNT, CDR2 YENEEA. Trimming removed 1 base at V and 2 bases at J, with 11 bases between. CDR3 DNA sequence: TGTGCCAGCAGCTTAGCCTCGCAGGGGCAAGAGACCCAGTACTTC. It encodes CASSLASQGQETQYF.

The genes are TRBV7-6 and TRBJ2-3, with 10 positions matching TRBD2. J was trimmed by 6 bases and V by 11 bases; bases with no gene match: 17. The CDR3 is 16 amino acids. The germline V gene encodes CDR1 SGHVS and CDR2 FNYEAQ. The CDR3 DNA sequence: TGTGCCGTCTCGCGGGGAGCGGGAGGGCCAAGGGATACGCAGTATTTT. This sequence encodes CAVSRGAGGPRDTQYF.

This clonotype was found once. In this CDR3 the conserved last residue, phenylalanine or tryptophan, is missing, so a read error is likely. The CDR3 DNA reads TGTGCCAGCAGCTCAGAGTTCGGGATCGAGACCCAGTACTGC. Its translation: CASSSEFGIETQYC. J is TRBJ2-5 and V is TRBV7-9, with a tentative D call TRBD2 (5 bases). The CDR3 runs to 14 residues. Germline assignment: CDR1 SEHNR and CDR2 FQNEAQ (reference sequence). V lost 4 bases to trimming and J lost 5 bases, with 14 bases between them.

V gene TRBV5-5 combines with J gene TRBJ2-6; unclear D gene. Trimming pared 0 bases from V and 0 bases from J, leaving 10 bases between. The CDR3 is 17 residues long. Germline values: CDR1 SGHKS, CDR2 YYEKEE (reference sequence). CDR3 protein: CASSLASRYSGANVLTF. The CDR3 nucleotides read TGTGCCAGCAGCTTGGCTAGTCGGTACTCTGGGGCCAACGTCCTGACTTTC.

The V and J genes are TRBV7-2 and TRBJ2-5; D possibly corresponds to TRBD2 (5 bases). The germline gives CDR1 SGHTA, CDR2 FQGNSA. V lost 1 base and J 12 bases, leaving 18 bases between the germline ends. There are 14 residues in the CDR3. CDR3 coding DNA: TGTGCCAGCAGCTTAGAGTCGAGCGGAGTATCTAAGTACTTC. It specifies CASSLESSGVSKYF.

The rearrangement links TRBV28 to TRBJ1-5; D may be TRBD1 (6 bases). Per germline, CDR1 MDHEN and CDR2 SYDVKM. Trimming pared 8 bases from V and 1 base from J, leaving 21 bases between. The CDR3 sequence is 17 residues long. The CDR3 protein is CASASGQGYDSNQPQHF. In nucleotides, the CDR3 is TGTGCCAGCGCCTCCGGGCAGGGGTATGACAGCAATCAGCCCCAGCATTTT.

Ten or more counts support this clonotype. This chain uses TRBV20-1 with TRBJ2-1, with TRBD2 identical over 9 bases. The CDR3 is 16 residues long. Trimming cost V 2 bases and J 6 bases; bases outside gene matches: 11. From germline, CDR1 is DFQATT and CDR2 SNEGSKA (reference sequence). The CDR3 DNA reads TGCAGTGCTAGAAAGAATGCGGGAGGGCCGATCAATGAGCAGTTCTTC. This sequence encodes CSARKNAGGPINEQFF.

J is TRBJ2-5 and V is TRBV5-1; D possibly corresponds to TRBD1 (5 bases). The CDR3 is 14 residues long. The V and J ends lost 0 bases and 1 base respectively, with 7 bases between them. Germline lookup yields CDR1 SGHRS and CDR2 YFSETQ. The CDR3 DNA reads TGCGCCAGCAGCTTGGAAGGGGTCCAAGAGACCCAGTACTTC. This encodes CASSLEGVQETQYF.

CDR3 loop: CSVLRNTEAFF. The CDR3 DNA reads TGCAGCGTTCTGCGAAACACTGAAGCTTTCTTT. The V gene is TRBV29-1, the J gene TRBJ1-1; no clear D. This CDR3 is built from 11 residues. The V end was cut by 5 bases, the J end by 2 bases, with 6 bases between. In germline, CDR1 is SQVTM, CDR2 ANQGSEA.

This sequence joins TRBV5-5 and TRBJ2-3; tentatively, D is TRBD2 (6 bases). Germline CDR1 is SGHKS and CDR2 is YYEKEE (reference sequence). Trimming shortened V by 5 bases and J by 2 bases, and 12 bases separated the two germline ends. This CDR3 is built from 14 residues. CDR3 residues: CASSWDFITDTQYF. In DNA form, the CDR3 reads TGTGCCAGCAGTTGGGACTTCATCACAGATACGCAGTATTTT.